This T cell receptor (beta chain) was sequenced for a study of cytomegalovirus exposure and HLA in healthy donors. The study's findings and limits: Near-uniform donor sequencing depth was presumed by presence/absence analyses.

PCR was performed using 60 Vbeta and 13 Jbeta primers. TCRdb's copy holds only in-frame clones and misses some; the assay was immunoSEQ multiplex PCR. The sample contains 120,000 or so clones, roughly four fifths of which appear only once. This CDR3 comprises 14 residues. CDR1 is KGHSH, CDR2 LQKENI, per germline. Trimming shortened V by 2 bases and J by 7 bases, and 14 bases separated the two germline ends. Notes on this clone: Its target is not known.

The V gene is TRBV18, the J gene TRBJ1-2; no definite D call. This TCR was recovered from a woman aged 40 to 50 in good health and CMV-seronegative. Sequenced input: PBMCs. The CDR3 sequence: CASSPESQAIGYTF. CDR3 DNA sequence: TGTGCCAGCTCACCAGAGAGTCAGGCGATTGGCTACACCTTC. Full variable domain (rest looked up from reference TRBV18 and TRBJ1-2): NAGVMQNPRHLVRRRGQEARLRCSPMKGHSHVYWYRQLPEEGLKFMVYLQKENIIDESGMPKERFSAEFPKEGPSILRIQQVVRGDSAAYFCASSPESQAIGYTFGSGTRLTVV.